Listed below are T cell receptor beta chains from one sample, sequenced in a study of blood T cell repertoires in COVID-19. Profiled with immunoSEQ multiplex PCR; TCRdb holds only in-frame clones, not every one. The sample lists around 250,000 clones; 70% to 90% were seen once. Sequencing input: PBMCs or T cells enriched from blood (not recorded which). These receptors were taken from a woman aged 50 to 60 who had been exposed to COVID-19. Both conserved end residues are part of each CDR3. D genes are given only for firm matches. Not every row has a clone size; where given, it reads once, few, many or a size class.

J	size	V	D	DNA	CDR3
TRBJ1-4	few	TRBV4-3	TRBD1	TGCGCCAGCAGCGACAGGGGGCTGGGTGAAAAACTGTTTTTT	CASSDRGLGEKLFF
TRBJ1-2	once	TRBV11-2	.	TGTGCCAGCAGCCTAAGGGGGAGGGTGCATGGCTACACCTTC	CASSLRGRVHGYTF
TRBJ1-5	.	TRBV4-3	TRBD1	TGCGCCAGCAGCCAAGCCCCGGACAGGGATCAGCCCCAGCATTTT	CASSQAPDRDQPQHF
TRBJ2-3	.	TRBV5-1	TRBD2	TGCGCCAGCAGCAAACTAGCGGGGGGCCTCACAGATACGCAGTATTTT	CASSKLAGGLTDTQYF
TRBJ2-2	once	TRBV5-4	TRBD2	TGTGCCAGCAGCTTGGCAGCGGGGGGCACCGGGGAGCTGTTTTTT	CASSLAAGGTGELFF
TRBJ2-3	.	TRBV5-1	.	TGCGCCAGCAGCAGCGACCCGACGTCAGATACGCAGTATTTT	CASSSDPTSDTQYF
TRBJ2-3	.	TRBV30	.	TGTGCCTGGAGTGTACGACTGCACACAGATACGCAGTATTTT	CAWSVRLHTDTQYF
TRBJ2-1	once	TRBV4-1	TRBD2	TGCGCCAGCAGCCAAGAGCTAGCGGGGGCCCCCAGGGTCTTC	CASSQELAGAPRVF
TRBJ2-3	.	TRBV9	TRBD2	TGTGCCAGCAGCGGACTAGCGGGAACCACAGATACGCAGTATTTT	CASSGLAGTTDTQYF
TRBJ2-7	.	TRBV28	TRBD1	TGTGCCAGCAGTTTCTATGGGACAGCTAACACCTACGAGCAGTACTTC	CASSFYGTANTYEQYF
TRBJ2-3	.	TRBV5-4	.	TGTGCCAGCCGGTCGGGTCCGGGGGACCCGCAGTATTTT	CASRSGPGDPQYF
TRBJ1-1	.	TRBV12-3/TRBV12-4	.	TGTGCCAGCAGTTTAGCCAGCGGCACTGAAGCTTTCTTT	CASSLASGTEAFF
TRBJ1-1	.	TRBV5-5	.	TGTGCCAGCAGGCAGGGTGTTACTGAAGCTTTCTTT	CASRQGVTEAFF
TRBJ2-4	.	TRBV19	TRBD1	TGTGCCAGTAGTGCCTCAGGGGGACAGGGAGCAAACATTCAGTACTTC	CASSASGGQGANIQYF
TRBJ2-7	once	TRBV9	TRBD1	TGTGCCAGCAGCGTGACAGGGAACTCCTACGAGCAGTACTTC	CASSVTGNSYEQYF
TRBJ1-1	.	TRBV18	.	TGTGCCAGCTCACCACCGGGACTGCAGAACACTGAAGCTTTCTTT	CASSPPGLQNTEAFF
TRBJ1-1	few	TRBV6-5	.	TGTGCCAGCAGTCACAGGGAGAACACTGAAGCTTTCTTT	CASSHRENTEAFF
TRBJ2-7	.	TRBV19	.	TGTGCCAGTAGTTCAGACAGTTACGAGCAGTACTTC	CASSSDSYEQYF
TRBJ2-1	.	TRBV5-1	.	TGCGCCAGCAGCTTATCTTTCGATGAGCAGTTCTTC	CASSLSFDEQFF
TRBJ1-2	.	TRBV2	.	TGTGCCAGCAGTGATGGGCAGGGACTCAACTATGGCTACACCTTC	CASSDGQGLNYGYTF
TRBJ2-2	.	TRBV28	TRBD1	TGTGCCAGCAGTTTGGGGACAGTAAACACCGGGGAGCTGTTTTTT	CASSLGTVNTGELFF
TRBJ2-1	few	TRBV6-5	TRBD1	TGTGCCAGCACCAGGGGGCCATGGAATGAGCAGTTCTTC	CASTRGPWNEQFF
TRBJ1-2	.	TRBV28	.	TGTGCCACTCTCCCCGGGACAAACTATGGCTACACCTTC	CATLPGTNYGYTF
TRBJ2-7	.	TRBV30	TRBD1	TGTGCCTGGAGTCCCGGGACAGGGGGCTACGAGCAGTACTTC	CAWSPGTGGYEQYF
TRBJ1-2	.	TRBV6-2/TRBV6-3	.	TGTGCCAGCAGTTACTCCGGAGGGCCTCACGGCTACACCTTC	CASSYSGGPHGYTF
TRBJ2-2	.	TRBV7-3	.	TGTGCCAGCAGTGGGGGACATCGGAACACCGGGGAGCTGTTTTTT	CASSGGHRNTGELFF
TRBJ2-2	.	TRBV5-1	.	TGCGCCAGCAAACAGGAAGCGAACACCGGGGAGCTGTTTTTT	CASKQEANTGELFF
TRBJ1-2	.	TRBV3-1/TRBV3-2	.	TGTGCCAGCAGCCGCGGACAGAACTATGGCTACACCTTC	CASSRGQNYGYTF
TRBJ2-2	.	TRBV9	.	TGTGCCAGCAGCGTAATCTCCGGGGAGCTGTTTTTT	CASSVISGELFF